This TCR beta chain was sequenced for a study of T cells in Graves' hyperthyroidism and ophthalmopathy. Study-wide findings and caveats: A model of 13 V-J features distinguished ophthalmopathy from stable hyperthyroidism.

The investigators amplified TCR beta CDR3 regions from RNA transcripts. The TCR CDR3 was amplified in a first-round RT-PCR using the HTBI primer set. TCRdb passed the multiplex PCR reads through MiXCR, listing each CDR3 protein once. Here the sample spans about 600,000 distinct CDR3 sequences, approximately 14% being singletons. This clonotype was counted at least ten times. Its target is unknown. Germline-derived CDR1 and CDR2 are SGHNT and YENEEA. The CDR3 runs 16 residues. V shed 1 base and J 2 bases; nucleotides not matched to a gene: 5. The rearrangement uses TRBV11-3 and TRBJ2-7; 10 bases match TRBD2. Sequenced: blood. The clonotype comes from a woman under 30 with Graves' ophthalmopathy. CDR3 coding DNA: TGTGCCAGCAGCTTAGTCTGGACTAGCGGACCCTACGAGCAGTACTTC. Translating gives CASSLVWTSGPYEQYF.